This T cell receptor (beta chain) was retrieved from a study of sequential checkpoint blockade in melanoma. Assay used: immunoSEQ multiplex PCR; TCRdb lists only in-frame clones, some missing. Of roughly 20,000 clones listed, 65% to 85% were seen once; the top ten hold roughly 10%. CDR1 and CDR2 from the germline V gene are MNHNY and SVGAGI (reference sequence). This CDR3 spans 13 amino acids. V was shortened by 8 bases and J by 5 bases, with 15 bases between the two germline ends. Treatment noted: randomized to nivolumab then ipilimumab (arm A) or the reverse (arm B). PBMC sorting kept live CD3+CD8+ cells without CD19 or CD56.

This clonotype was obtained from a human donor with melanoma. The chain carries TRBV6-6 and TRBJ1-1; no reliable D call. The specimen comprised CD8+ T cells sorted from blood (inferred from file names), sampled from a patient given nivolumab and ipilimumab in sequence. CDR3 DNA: TGTGCCAGCCGAGACCCGGGAAGAACTGAAGCTTTCTTT. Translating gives CASRDPGRTEAFF.